This entry is about one T cell receptor beta chain. Using immunoSEQ multiplex PCR, the repertoire was profiled, and TCRdb retains in-frame clones only, with some absent. The data contain 13,000 or so clones, approximately 80% of them singletons. Germline CDR1 reads MNHEY; CDR2 reads SVGAGI. This CDR3 has 14 amino acids. V lost 4 bases, J lost 1 base, and 10 bases lay in between. The data belong to a study of OX40 agonist ivuxolimab in advanced cancers. The clonotype originates from an adult with an advanced solid tumor such as melanoma, head and neck, liver or kidney cancer. V is TRBV6-5 and J is TRBJ1-1; D unclear. The starting material was CD4+ or CD8+ T cells sorted from blood, obtained in a trial of the OX40 agonist ivuxolimab. CDR3 nucleotides: TGTGCCAGCAGTTCGGGAAAGGGGAACACTGAAGCTTTCTTT. It is translated as CASSSGKGNTEAFF.